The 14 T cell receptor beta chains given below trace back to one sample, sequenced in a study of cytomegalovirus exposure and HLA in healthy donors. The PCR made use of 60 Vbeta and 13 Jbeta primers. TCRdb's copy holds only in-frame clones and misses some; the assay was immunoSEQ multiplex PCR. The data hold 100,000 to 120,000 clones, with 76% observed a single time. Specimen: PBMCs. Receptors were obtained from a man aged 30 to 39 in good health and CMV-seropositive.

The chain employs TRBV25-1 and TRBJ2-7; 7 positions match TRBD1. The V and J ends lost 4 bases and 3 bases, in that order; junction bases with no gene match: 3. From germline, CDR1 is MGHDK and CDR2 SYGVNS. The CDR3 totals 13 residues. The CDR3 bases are TGTGCCAGCAGTGTTCGACAGGGCTACGAGCAGTACTTC. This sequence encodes CASSVRQGYEQYF.

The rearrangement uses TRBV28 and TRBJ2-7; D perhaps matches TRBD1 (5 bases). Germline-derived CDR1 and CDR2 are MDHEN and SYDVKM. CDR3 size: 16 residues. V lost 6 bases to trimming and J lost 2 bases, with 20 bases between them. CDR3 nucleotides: TGTGCCAGCAGGGAAGAGACAGCTCCTACCCCCTACGAGCAGTACTTC. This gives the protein CASREETAPTPYEQYF.

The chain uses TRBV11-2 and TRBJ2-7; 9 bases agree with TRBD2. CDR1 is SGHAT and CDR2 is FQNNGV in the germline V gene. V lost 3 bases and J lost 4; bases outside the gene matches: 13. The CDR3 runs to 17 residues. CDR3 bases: TGTGCCAGCAGCTTCTCCGCCTCTAGCGGGGATATGTACGAGCAGTACTTC. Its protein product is CASSFSASSGDMYEQYF. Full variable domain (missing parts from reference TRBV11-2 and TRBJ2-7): EAGVAQSPRYKIIEKRQSVAFWCNPISGHATLYWYQQILGQGPKLLIQFQNNGVVDDSQLPKDRFSAERLKGVDSTLKIQPAKLEDSAVYLCASSFSASSGDMYEQYFGPGTRLTVT.

As DNA, the CDR3 is TGTGCCATCAGAAGCCTACAGGAATTGAACACTGAAGCTTTCTTT. Amino acid sequence: CAIRSLQELNTEAFF. This chain joins TRBV10-3 and TRBJ1-1; TRBD1 is a possible D gene (5 bases). The CDR3 runs 15 residues. Germline V gives CDR1 ENHRY, CDR2 SYGVKD. The V and J ends lost 6 bases and 0 bases respectively, with 14 bases between them.

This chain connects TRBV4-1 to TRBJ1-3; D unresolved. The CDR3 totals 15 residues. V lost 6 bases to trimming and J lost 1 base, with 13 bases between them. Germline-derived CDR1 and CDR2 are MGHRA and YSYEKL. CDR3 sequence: CASSHVGSSGNTIYF. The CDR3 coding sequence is TGCGCCAGCAGTCATGTCGGGTCTTCTGGAAACACCATATATTTT.

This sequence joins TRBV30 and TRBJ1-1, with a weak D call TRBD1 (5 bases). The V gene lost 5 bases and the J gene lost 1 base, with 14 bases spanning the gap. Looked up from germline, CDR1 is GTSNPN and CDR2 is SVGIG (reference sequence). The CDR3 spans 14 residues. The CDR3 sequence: CAWHQPQGNTEAFF. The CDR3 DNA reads TGTGCCTGGCACCAACCTCAGGGGAACACTGAAGCTTTCTTT.

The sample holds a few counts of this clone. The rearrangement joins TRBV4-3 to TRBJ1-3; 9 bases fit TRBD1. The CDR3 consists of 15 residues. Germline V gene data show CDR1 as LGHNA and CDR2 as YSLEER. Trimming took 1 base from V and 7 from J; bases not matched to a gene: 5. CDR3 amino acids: CASSQGHRGRNTIYF. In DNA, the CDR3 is TGCGCCAGCAGCCAAGGGCACAGGGGGCGGAACACCATATATTTT.

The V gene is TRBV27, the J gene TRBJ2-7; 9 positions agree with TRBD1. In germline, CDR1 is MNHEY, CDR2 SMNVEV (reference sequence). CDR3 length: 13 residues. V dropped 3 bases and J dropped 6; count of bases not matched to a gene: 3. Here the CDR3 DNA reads TGTGCCAGCAGTTTGAGGACAGGGGCCGAGCAGTACTTC. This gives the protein CASSLRTGAEQYF.

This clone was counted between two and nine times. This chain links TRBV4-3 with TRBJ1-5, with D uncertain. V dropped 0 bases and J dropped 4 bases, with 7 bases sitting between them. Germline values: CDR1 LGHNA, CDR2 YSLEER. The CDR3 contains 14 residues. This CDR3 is CASSQDRANQPQHF. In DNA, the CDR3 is TGCGCCAGCAGCCAAGATCGCGCGAATCAGCCCCAGCATTTT.

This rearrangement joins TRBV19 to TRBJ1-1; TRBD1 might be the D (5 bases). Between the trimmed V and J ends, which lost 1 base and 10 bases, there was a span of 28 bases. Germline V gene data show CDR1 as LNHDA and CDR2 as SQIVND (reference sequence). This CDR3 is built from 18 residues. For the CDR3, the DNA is TGTGCCAGTAGTATAGCCGCGCGAGGGAGGAGGGACGTTCGTGTAGCTTTCTTT. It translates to CASSIAARGRRDVRVAFF.

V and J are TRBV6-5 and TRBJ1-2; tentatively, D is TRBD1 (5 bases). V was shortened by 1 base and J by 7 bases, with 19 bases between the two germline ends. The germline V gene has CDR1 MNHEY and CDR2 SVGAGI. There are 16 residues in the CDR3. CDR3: CASSYWQGRALLGYTF. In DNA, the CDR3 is TGTGCCAGCAGTTACTGGCAGGGTAGGGCCCTCCTTGGCTACACCTTC.

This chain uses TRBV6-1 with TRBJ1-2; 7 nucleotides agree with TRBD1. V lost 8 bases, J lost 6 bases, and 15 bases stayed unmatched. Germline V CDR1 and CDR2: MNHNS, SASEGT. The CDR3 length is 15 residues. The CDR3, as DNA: TGTGCCAGCCGGGGCATCGATGACAGGGCCCATGGCTACACCTTC. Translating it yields CASRGIDDRAHGYTF.

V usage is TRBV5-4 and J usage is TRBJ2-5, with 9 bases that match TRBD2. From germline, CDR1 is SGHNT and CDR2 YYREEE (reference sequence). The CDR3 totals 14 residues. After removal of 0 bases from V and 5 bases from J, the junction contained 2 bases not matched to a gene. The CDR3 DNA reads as TGTGCCAGCAGCTTGGGTCTAGCGGGGGAGACCCAGTACTTC. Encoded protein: CASSLGLAGETQYF.

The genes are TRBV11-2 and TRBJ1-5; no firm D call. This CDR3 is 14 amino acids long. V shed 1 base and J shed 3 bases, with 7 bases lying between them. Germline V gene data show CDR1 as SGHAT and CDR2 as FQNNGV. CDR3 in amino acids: CASSLGTFNQPQHF. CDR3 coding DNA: TGTGCCAGCAGCTTAGGCACTTTCAATCAGCCCCAGCATTTT.